Listed below are T cell receptor beta chains from one sample, sequenced in a study of T cell repertoires in cytomegalovirus infection. TCRdb reanalysed the reads using MiXCR and keeps one entry per CDR3 protein. The sample has roughly 180,000 distinct CDR3 sequences; about 17% are singletons. Sequences were obtained from CD8+ T cells from PBMCs. Receptors originate from a human donor in good health (CMV status not recorded). Some clones in this sample may be carry-over from other donors' samples. Both conserved end residues are part of each CDR3. D genes are given only for firm matches. Size is omitted from some rows. Given values are once, few, many or a class for expanded clones.

>TRBJ1-1|TRBV7-6|many|.
TGTGCCAGCAGCGCGGGAGGGATGAACACTGAAGCTTTCTTT
CASSAGGMNTEAFF
>TRBJ1-2|TRBV27|.|TRBD1
TGTGCCAGCAGTTTAACAGGGGCTAATGGCTACACCTTC
CASSLTGANGYTF
>TRBJ1-6|TRBV13|few|.
TGTGCCAGCAGCCCAACTAGGACCTTAGGGCCCCTCCACTTT
CASSPTRTLGPLHF
>TRBJ1-4|TRBV25-1|.|TRBD1
TGTGCCAGCGAGGGACAGGACAGAAGGAATGAAAAACTGTTTTTT
CASEGQDRRNEKLFF
>TRBJ1-2|TRBV6-8|.|.
TGTGCCAGCAGTGAAGACAGAGCTAACTATGGCTACACCTTC
CASSEDRANYGYTF
>TRBJ2-5|TRBV11-2|few|TRBD1
TGTGCCAGCAGCTCCCCCGAGACAGGGTCCCAAGAGACCCAGTACTTC
CASSSPETGSQETQYF
>TRBJ1-5|TRBV7-2|many|.
TGTGCCAGCAGCTTAAATTTCGCCGCGTATAGCAATCAGCCCCAGCATTTT
CASSLNFAAYSNQPQHF
>TRBJ2-1|TRBV6-2/TRBV6-3|many|.
TGTGCCAGCAGTTACTCGATAGTTGGCGAGCAGTTCTTC
CASSYSIVGEQFF
>TRBJ1-1|TRBV10-3|.|.
TGTGCCATCAGCAACTCGGGGCAGAGTGTGAACACTGAAGCTTTCTTT
CAISNSGQSVNTEAFF
>TRBJ2-5|TRBV7-8|.|.
TGTGCCAGCAGCTTATTACTCAGGGAGACCCAGTACTTC
CASSLLLRETQYF
>TRBJ1-5|TRBV20-1|few|TRBD1
TGCAGTGCTTGGACAGGGGAGGGCAATCAGCCCCAGCATTTT
CSAWTGEGNQPQHF
>TRBJ2-7|TRBV6-2/TRBV6-3|.|TRBD1
TGTGCCAGCACCCGAACCGGGACAGGGCTTCTGGAGCAGTACTTC
CASTRTGTGLLEQYF
>TRBJ2-2|TRBV6-2/TRBV6-3|.|TRBD2
TGTGCCAGCACAGGCACTAGCGGGGATGACACCGGGGAGCTGTTTTTT
CASTGTSGDDTGELFF
>TRBJ1-2|TRBV20-1|.|.
TGCAGTGCTCTCGGTTCGGGAGGGGTTTTTTATGGCTACACCTTC
CSALGSGGVFYGYTF
>TRBJ2-2|TRBV28|few|.
TGTGCCAGCAGTTTAGGGCGGACGACCGAGCTGTTTTTT
CASSLGRTTELFF
>TRBJ2-5|TRBV7-6|.|.
TGTGCCAGCAGCTTATTACGCAGCCTCCAAGAGACCCAGTACTTC
CASSLLRSLQETQYF
>TRBJ2-7|TRBV28|few|TRBD2
TGTGCCAGCACCCGGGAAAGAATAGCGGGGATCTCCTACGAGCAGTACTTC
CASTRERIAGISYEQYF
>TRBJ1-3|TRBV7-9|few|.
TGTGCCAGCATCTCATCTCTTCAGGGAATTCTTGGAAACACCATATATTTT
CASISSLQGILGNTIYF
>TRBJ1-2|TRBV7-2|.|.
TGTGCCAGCAGCTTAGAGGGGCTAAGGGATGGCTACACCTTC
CASSLEGLRDGYTF
>TRBJ1-1|TRBV7-2|.|TRBD1
TGTGCCAGCAGCTTCAGGGGGGACGGTGAAGCTTTCTTT
CASSFRGDGEAFF
>TRBJ1-1|TRBV7-2|many|.
TGTGCCAGCAGCTTAGACGGGGATATGAACACTGAAGCTTTCTTT
CASSLDGDMNTEAFF
>TRBJ2-1|TRBV2|.|.
TGTGCCAGCAGCGCGCTAGGTTCCAATGAGCAGTTCTTC
CASSALGSNEQFF
>TRBJ2-7|TRBV9|few|.
TGTGCCAGCAGCGTTGGGAAGACGCCATACGAGCAGTACTTC
CASSVGKTPYEQYF
>TRBJ2-1|TRBV3-1|.|.
TGTGCCAGCAGCCTTAGAGCGGACAATGAGCAGTTCTTC
CASSLRADNEQFF
>TRBJ1-1|TRBV7-3|.|.
TGTGCCAGCAGCTTATGGGGGACATTAGGGAGGCGTCGTAACAGGGACACTGAAGCTTTCTTT
CASSLWGTLGRRRNRDTEAFF
>TRBJ2-3|TRBV28|.|.
TGTGCCAGCAGCATGGAGGGGGGCCCGGGAGATACGCAGTATTTT
CASSMEGGPGDTQYF
>TRBJ2-7|TRBV6-1|few|.
TGTGCCAGCAGTGTTGGTGCCTACGAGCAGTACTTC
CASSVGAYEQYF
>TRBJ2-3|TRBV11-2|few|.
TGTGCCAGCAGCTTAGCTCGCTTCCTACAGTATTTT
CASSLARFLQYF
>TRBJ2-7|TRBV4-1|.|TRBD2
TGCGCCAGCAGCCAAGATTGGGAGGGACTAGCGGGGACTACGGAGCAGTACTTC
CASSQDWEGLAGTTEQYF
>TRBJ1-3|TRBV6-1|.|TRBD1
TGTGCCAGCAGTCAACGGAAGAGGGGACAGTTCTCTGGAAACACCATATATTTT
CASSQRKRGQFSGNTIYF
>TRBJ2-3|TRBV28|once|.
TGTGCCAGCACCTGGACACCCTCTAGCACAGATACGCAGTATTTT
CASTWTPSSTDTQYF
>TRBJ1-2|TRBV7-6|few|TRBD1
TGTGCCAGCAGCGAAGGGACAGGGGATCACTATGGCTACACCTTC
CASSEGTGDHYGYTF
>TRBJ1-1|TRBV28|.|.
TGTGCCAGCAGTTTAACGAGGGCCACTGATGCTTTCTTT
CASSLTRATDAFF
>TRBJ2-5|TRBV6-5|few|.
TGTGCCAGCAGTTACGGAACAGGGCCAGAGACCCAGTACTTC
CASSYGTGPETQYF
>TRBJ1-5|TRBV7-2|many|TRBD1
TGTGCCAGCAGTCTTAGAGAATCCTGGGACAGGGGTCGGGGTCAGCCCCAGCATTTT
CASSLRESWDRGRGQPQHF